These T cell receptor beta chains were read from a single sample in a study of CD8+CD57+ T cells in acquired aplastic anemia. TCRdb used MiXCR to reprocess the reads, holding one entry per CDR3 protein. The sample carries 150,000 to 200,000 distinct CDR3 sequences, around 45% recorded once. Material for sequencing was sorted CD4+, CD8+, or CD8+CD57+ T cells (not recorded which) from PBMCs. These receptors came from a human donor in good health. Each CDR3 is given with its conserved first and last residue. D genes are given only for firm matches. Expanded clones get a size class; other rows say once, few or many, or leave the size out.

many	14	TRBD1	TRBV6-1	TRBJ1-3	CASLGDRARNTIYF	TGTGCCAGCCTAGGGGACAGGGCCCGGAACACCATATATTTT
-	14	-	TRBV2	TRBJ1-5	CASSEGSFNQPQHF	TGTGCCAGCAGTGAAGGGAGTTTCAATCAGCCCCAGCATTTT
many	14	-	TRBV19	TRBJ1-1	CASSIDLPNTEAFF	TGTGCCAGTAGTATAGATCTTCCGAACACTGAAGCTTTCTTT
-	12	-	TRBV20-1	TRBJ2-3	CSAISASGTQYF	TGCAGTGCTATTAGCGCCTCCGGTACGCAGTATTTT
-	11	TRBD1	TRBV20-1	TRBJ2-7	CSARDRGWQYF	TGCAGTGCTCGGGACAGGGGATGGCAGTACTTC
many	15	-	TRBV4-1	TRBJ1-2	CASSQDTLGGYGYTF	TGCGCCAGCAGCCAAGATACCCTAGGAGGCTATGGCTACACCTTC
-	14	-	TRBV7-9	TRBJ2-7	CASSPMGGSYEQYF	TGTGCCAGCAGCCCTATGGGAGGCTCCTACGAGCAGTACTTC
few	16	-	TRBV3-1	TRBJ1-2	CASSPLYRTDDYGYTF	TGTGCCAGCAGCCCCCTTTACCGGACAGACGACTATGGCTACACCTTC
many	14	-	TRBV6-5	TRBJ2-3	CASSYSASTDTQYF	TGTGCCAGCAGTTACTCAGCGAGCACAGATACGCAGTATTTT
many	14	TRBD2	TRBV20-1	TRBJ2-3	CSATSGGSTDTQYF	TGCAGTGCCACTAGCGGGGGGTCCACAGATACGCAGTATTTT
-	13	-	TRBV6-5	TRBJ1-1	CATLSIGNTEAFF	TGTGCCACCTTATCCATCGGTAACACTGAAGCTTTCTTT
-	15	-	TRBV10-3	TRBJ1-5	CAIRSDSNSNQPQHF	TGTGCCATCAGATCGGACAGTAATAGCAATCAGCCCCAGCATTTT
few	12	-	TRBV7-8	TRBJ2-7	CASSNGVGEQYF	TGTGCCAGCAGCAACGGGGTCGGCGAGCAGTACTTC
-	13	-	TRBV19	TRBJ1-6	CASSRSRNSPLHF	TGTGCCAGTAGTCGGTCACGTAATTCACCCCTCCACTTT
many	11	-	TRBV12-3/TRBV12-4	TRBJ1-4	CASRGDEKLFF	TGTGCCAGCAGAGGAGATGAAAAACTGTTTTTT
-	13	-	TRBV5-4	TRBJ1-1	CASSFDINTEAFF	TGTGCCAGCAGCTTTGACATTAACACTGAAGCTTTCTTT
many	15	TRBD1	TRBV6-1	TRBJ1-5	CASSEGGQGNQPQHF	TGTGCCAGCAGTGAAGGGGGACAGGGGAATCAGCCCCAGCATTTT
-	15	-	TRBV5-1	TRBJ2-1	CASSLQGYSYNEQFF	TGCGCCAGCAGCTTACAGGGCTACTCCTACAATGAGCAGTTCTTC
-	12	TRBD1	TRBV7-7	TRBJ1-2	CASSYTDRGYTF	TGTGCCAGCAGCTACACGGACAGGGGCTACACCTTC
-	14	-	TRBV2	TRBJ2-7	CASSDWQVSYEQYF	TGTGCCAGCAGTGATTGGCAGGTCTCCTACGAGCAGTACTTC
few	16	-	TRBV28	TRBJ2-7	CASSQNSWGSSYEQYF	TGTGCCAGCAGTCAAAATTCGTGGGGAAGCTCCTACGAGCAGTACTTC
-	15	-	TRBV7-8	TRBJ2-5	CASSLSGVVGETQYF	TGTGCCAGCAGCTTATCTGGGGTGGTGGGGGAGACCCAGTACTTC
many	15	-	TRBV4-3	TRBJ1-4	CASSRSHATNEKLFF	TGCGCCAGCAGCCGCAGCCATGCAACTAATGAAAAACTGTTTTTT
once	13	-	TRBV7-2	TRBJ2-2	CASSTPFTGELFF	TGTGCCAGCAGCACCCCATTCACCGGGGAGCTGTTTTTT
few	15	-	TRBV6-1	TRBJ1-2	CASHIRRGVGYGYTF	TGTGCCAGCCATATTCGGCGAGGGGTGGGCTATGGCTACACCTTC
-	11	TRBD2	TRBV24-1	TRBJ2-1	CAEGRANEQFF	TGTGCCGAAGGGAGGGCCAATGAGCAGTTCTTC
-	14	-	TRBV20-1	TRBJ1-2	CSARSTGHGGGYTF	TGCAGTGCTCGGTCCACAGGGCACGGTGGAGGCTACACCTTC
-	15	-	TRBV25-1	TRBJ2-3	CASSATGGGTDTQYF	TGTGCCAGCAGTGCCACAGGGGGGGGCACAGATACGCAGTATTTT
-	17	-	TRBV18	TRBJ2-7	CASSPTGQLYTSYEQYF	TGTGCCAGCTCACCTACCGGTCAGCTGTACACCTCCTACGAGCAGTACTTC
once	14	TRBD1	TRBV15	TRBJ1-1	CATSLRDSYTEAFF	TGTGCCACCAGCCTCCGGGACAGCTACACTGAAGCTTTCTTT
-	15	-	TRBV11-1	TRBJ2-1	CASSAGTPTYNEQFF	TGTGCCAGCAGCGCCGGGACTCCCACCTACAATGAGCAGTTCTTC
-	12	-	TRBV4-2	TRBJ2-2	CASSQEGRELFF	TGTGCCAGCAGCCAAGAGGGTCGGGAGCTGTTTTTT
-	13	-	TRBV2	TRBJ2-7	CASRNHLEGEQYF	TGTGCCAGCCGTAATCATCTTGAGGGCGAGCAGTACTTC
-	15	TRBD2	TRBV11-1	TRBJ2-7	CASSHSSSGSHEQYF	TGTGCCAGCAGTCACTCGAGCAGCGGGAGCCACGAGCAGTACTTC
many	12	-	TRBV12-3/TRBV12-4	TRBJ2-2	CASISVSGELFF	TGTGCCAGCATCAGCGTCTCCGGGGAGCTGTTTTTT
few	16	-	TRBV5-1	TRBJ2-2	CASSLRGSGYTGELFF	TGCGCCAGCAGCTTGCGGGGTAGCGGATACACCGGGGAGCTGTTTTTT
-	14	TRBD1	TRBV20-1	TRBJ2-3	CSARGTGYTDTQYF	TGCAGTGCTCGGGGGACAGGATACACAGATACGCAGTATTTT
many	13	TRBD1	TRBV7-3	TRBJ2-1	CASSKDRDHEQFF	TGTGCCAGCAGCAAAGACAGGGACCATGAGCAGTTCTTC
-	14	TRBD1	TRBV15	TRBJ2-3	CATSSRQGADTQYF	TGTGCCACCAGCAGTAGGCAGGGGGCAGATACGCAGTATTTT
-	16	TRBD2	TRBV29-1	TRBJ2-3	CSARTRTSGGTDTQYF	TGCAGTGCTAGGACTCGGACTAGCGGGGGCACAGATACGCAGTATTTT
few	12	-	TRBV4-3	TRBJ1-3	CASSHPGNTIYF	TGCGCCAGCAGCCATCCTGGAAACACCATATATTTT
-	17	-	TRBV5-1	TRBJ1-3	CASSPQLARPAGNTIYF	TGCGCCAGCAGCCCCCAGTTGGCCAGACCCGCTGGAAACACCATATATTTT
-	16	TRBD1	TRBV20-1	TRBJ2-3	CSARHRGTGITDTQYF	TGCAGTGCTAGGCACCGCGGGACAGGGATCACAGATACGCAGTATTTT
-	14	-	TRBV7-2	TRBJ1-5	CASSLGGLGQPQHF	TGTGCCAGCAGCTTAGGAGGTTTAGGTCAGCCCCAGCATTTT
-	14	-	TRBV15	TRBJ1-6	CATSSQTNNSPLHF	TGTGCCACCAGCAGCCAGACCAATAATTCACCCCTCCACTTT
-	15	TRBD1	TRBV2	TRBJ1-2	CASSERGQGLDGYTF	TGTGCCAGCAGTGAAAGGGGACAGGGGTTGGACGGCTACACCTTC
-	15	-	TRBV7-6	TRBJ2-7	CASSLERGLNYEQYF	TGTGCCAGCAGCTTAGAAAGGGGACTGAACTACGAGCAGTACTTC
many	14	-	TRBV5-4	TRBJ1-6	CASSSGRGNSPLHF	TGTGCCAGCAGCTCCGGACGGGGAAATTCACCCCTCCACTTT
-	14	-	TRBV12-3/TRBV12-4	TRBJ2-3	CASRTRGASDTQYF	TGTGCCAGCAGGACGAGGGGGGCGTCAGATACGCAGTATTTT
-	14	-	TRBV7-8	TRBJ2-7	CASSLGVRSYEQYF	TGTGCCAGCAGCTTAGGTGTCCGTTCCTACGAGCAGTACTTC
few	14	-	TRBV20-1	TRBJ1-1	CSARAGSQNTEAFF	TGCAGTGCTAGGGCCGGAAGTCAGAACACTGAAGCTTTCTTT
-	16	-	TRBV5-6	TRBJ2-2	CASSLELQGPTGELFF	TGTGCCAGCAGCTTGGAATTGCAGGGCCCTACCGGGGAGCTGTTTTTT
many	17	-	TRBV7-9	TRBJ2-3	CASSPGLGQVRTDTQYF	TGTGCCAGCAGCCCAGGCTTAGGGCAGGTCAGGACAGATACGCAGTATTTT
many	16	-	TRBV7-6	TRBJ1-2	CASSISAGMGVYGYTF	TGTGCCAGCAGTATTAGCGCAGGGATGGGGGTCTATGGCTACACCTTC
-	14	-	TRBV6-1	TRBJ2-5	CASSPPGGLETQYF	TGTGCCAGCAGCCCCCCGGGGGGCTTGGAGACCCAGTACTTC
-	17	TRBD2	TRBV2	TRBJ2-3	CASILGRAHYSTDTQYF	TGTGCCAGCATCCTCGGGAGGGCGCATTACAGCACAGATACGCAGTATTTT
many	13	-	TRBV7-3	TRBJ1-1	CASSRTTNTEAFF	TGTGCCAGCAGCCGGACAACAAACACTGAAGCTTTCTTT